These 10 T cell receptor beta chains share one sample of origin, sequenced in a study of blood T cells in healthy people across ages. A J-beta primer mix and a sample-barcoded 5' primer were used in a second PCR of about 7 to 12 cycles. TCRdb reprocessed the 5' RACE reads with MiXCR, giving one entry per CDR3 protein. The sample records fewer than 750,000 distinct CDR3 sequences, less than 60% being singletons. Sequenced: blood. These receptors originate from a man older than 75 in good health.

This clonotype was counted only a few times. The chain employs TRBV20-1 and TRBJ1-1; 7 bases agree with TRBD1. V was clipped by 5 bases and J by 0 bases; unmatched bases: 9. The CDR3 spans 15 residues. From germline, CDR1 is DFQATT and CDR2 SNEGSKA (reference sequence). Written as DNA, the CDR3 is TGCAGTGCTCGAAGCTCGGGACAGTTGAACACTGAAGCTTTCTTT. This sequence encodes CSARSSGQLNTEAFF.

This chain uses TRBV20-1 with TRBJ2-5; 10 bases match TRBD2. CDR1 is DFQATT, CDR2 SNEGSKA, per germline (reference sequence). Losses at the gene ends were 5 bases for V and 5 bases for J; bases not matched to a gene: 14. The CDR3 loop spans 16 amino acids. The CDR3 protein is CSAPQIAGGDPETQYF. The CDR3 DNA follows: TGCAGTGCTCCACAGATAGCGGGGGGCGACCCGGAGACCCAGTACTTC.

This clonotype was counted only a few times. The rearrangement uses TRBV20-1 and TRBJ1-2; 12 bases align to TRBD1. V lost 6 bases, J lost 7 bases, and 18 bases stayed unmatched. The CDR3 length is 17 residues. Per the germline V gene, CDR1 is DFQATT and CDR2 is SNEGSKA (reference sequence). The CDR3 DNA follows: TGCAGTGCCAGTAAATCATTCCCGGGACAGGGGGCTAGTGGCTACACCTTC. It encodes CSASKSFPGQGASGYTF.

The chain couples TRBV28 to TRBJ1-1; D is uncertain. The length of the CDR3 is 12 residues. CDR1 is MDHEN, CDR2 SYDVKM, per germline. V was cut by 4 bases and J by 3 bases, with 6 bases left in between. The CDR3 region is CASSSGYTEAFF. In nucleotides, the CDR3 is TGTGCCAGCAGTTCGGGCTACACTGAAGCTTTCTTT.

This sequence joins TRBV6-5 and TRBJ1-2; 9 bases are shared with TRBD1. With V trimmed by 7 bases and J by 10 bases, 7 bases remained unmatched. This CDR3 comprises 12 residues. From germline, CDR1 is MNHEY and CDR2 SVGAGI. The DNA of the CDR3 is TGTGCCAGCAAAAAAAGACAGGGGGACTACACCTTC. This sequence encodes CASKKRQGDYTF.

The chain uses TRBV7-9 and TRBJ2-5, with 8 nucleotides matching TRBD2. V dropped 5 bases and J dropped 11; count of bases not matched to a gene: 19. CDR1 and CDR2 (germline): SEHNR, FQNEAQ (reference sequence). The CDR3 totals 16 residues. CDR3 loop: CASSPIPGLGDNEQYF. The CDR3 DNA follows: TGTGCCAGCAGCCCTATACCGGGACTAGGTGACAATGAGCAGTACTTC.

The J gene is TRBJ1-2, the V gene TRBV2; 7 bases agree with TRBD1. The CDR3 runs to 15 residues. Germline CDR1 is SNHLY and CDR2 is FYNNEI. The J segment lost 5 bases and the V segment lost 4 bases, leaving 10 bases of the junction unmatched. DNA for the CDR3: TGTGCCAGCAGTGGACAGGGAGTAATTAATTATGGCTACACCTTC. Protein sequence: CASSGQGVINYGYTF.

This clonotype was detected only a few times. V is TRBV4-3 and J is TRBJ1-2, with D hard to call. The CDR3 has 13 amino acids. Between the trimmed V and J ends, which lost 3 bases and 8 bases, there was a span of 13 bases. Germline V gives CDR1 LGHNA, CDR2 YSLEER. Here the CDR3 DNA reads TGCGCCAGCAGCCAGGATCGGCGGGGAGGCTACACCTTC. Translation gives CASSQDRRGGYTF.

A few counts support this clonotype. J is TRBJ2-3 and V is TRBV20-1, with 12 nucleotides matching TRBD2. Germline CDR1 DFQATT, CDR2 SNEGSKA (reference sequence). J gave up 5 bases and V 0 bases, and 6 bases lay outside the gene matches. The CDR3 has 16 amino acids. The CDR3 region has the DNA TGCAGTGCTAGAGAGTGGGCTAGCGGGAGGGGAGATACGCAGTATTTT. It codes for CSAREWASGRGDTQYF.

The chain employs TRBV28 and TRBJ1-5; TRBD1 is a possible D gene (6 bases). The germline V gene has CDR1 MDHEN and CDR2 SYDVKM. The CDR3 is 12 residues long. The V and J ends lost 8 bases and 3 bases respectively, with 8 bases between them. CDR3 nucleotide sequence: TGTGCCAGCGGGACACCCAATCAGCCCCAGCATTTT. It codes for CASGTPNQPQHF.